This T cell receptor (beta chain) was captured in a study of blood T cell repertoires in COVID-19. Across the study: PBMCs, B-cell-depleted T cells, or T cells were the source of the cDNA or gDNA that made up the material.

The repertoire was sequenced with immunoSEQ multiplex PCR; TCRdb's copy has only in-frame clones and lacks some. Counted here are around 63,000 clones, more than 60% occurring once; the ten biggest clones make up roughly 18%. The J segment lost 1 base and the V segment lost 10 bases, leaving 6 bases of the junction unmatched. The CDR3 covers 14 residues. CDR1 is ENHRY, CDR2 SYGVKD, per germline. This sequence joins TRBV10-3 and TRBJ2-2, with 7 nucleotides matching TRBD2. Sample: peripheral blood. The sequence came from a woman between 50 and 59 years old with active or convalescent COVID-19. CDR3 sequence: CATGSSGNTGELFF. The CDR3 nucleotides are TGTGCCACGGGATCTAGCGGGAACACCGGGGAGCTGTTTTTT.